This TCR beta chain was sequenced in a study of T cell responses to AZD1222 COVID-19 vaccine (dated by TCRdb to the early 2020s). For the study in its entirety: TCR sequencing was performed for approximately 240 trial participants, of whom roughly 200 were given two doses of AZD1222 and around 25 were given two doses of MenACWY control vaccine. Trial participants were enrolled into age subgroups of 18-55, 56-69 and 70-plus years, which contained roughly 140, 27 and 60 TCR-sequenced participants, respectively. The investigation overall reported the following: The whole spike protein was spanned by vaccine-associated CD4 TCRs, and dominant responses were seen in regions 160-218 and 743-854. After two AZD1222 doses, both the breadth and the depth of spike-specific TCRs were significantly higher than at day 0 and than in MenACWY recipients. Because no day 14 peak-response samples were available, repertoires were characterized only after the peak T cell response. Only five or six AZD1222 recipients were SARS-CoV-2 seropositive at baseline, limiting conclusions about previously exposed vaccinees. Participants were mostly white British, with more females than males. The authors suggested clonal diversity may have been underestimated. Nearly half of unique spike-specific TCRs reportedly recognized epitopes outside regions mutated in the B.1.351 and B.1.1.7 variants. The 56-69-year group was small, and its depth increase did not reach significance, likely because of low power.

The CDR3 regions of human TCRbeta chains were analyzed by immunosequencing. The published analysis was carried out like this. TCRs in the repertoires were compared against a reference library of SARS-CoV-2-specific TCRs that had been generated with the MIRA antigen-specificity platform. Breadth was defined as the fraction of unique TCRs that were SARS-CoV-2-associated, and depth was defined as the fraction of total T cells that were SARS-CoV-2-associated. Using the MIRA data, each spike-specific TCR was mapped to the spike region that the TCR reacts to and placed in a CD4 or CD8 class. Log10-transformed breadth and depth values were compared by one-way ANOVA with Sidak's multiple comparisons tests. TCRdb limited this immuneACCESS table to in-frame rearrangements with V and J called. A share of clones is missing; checked studies link under half to unresolved V genes, and the rest is unexplained. V and J calls and clone size are as listed in that table; D and trimming were resolved from the DNA. Present in this sample are about 140,000 clones, 80% to 95% of which were seen just once. The biggest ten clones account for 3% to 4.5% of the sample.

Measured from the cysteine to the phenylalanine, the CDR3 is 17 residues long. CDR3 DNA only is kept here, 51 bases in frame from base 1. Looking up the germline V gene yields CDR1 SGHTA and CDR2 FQGNSA. The V and J ends are trimmed by 3 bases and 1 base, leaving 16 bases between them. Taken with the paper, the label for time point translates to: about 28 days (+/-7) after the second vaccine dose. AZD1222 recipients given second doses at about 4 weeks or at about 12 weeks were pooled, since spike-specific TCR depth and breadth were not found to differ between the two schedules. Vaccinee samples were obtained from the UK trials COV001 and COV002, which included a single-blind randomized controlled phase 2/3 trial of AZD1222 (ChAdOx1 nCoV-19) in healthy adults. For TCRbeta chain sequencing, PBMC samples from trial participants were taken at day 0 and at day 28 after the second dose. As regards this clone: Its antigen is unknown. No quality values exist for individual bases; no much larger clone is one base distant.

The material was peripheral blood, obtained 28 days after the second AZD1222 dose. The source of this sequence is an adult who received the AZD1222 COVID-19 vaccine. The V and J genes are TRBV7-2 and TRBJ1-5; too little of a D gene remains to name it. The CDR3 corresponds to CASSFFATMGSNQPQHF. The DNA sequence reads TGTGCCAGCAGCTTCTTCGCCACAATGGGAAGCAATCAGCCCCAGCATTTT.